The entry below describes one TCR beta chain. Authors' methods: Quantification of nucleated cells was approximated via reference gene primer amplification. Some clones are missing from TCRdb's copy, which holds only in-frame ones; the method was immunoSEQ multiplex PCR. The V and J calls and clone size were taken over from that table, and D and trimming were inferred from the DNA. Here the sample spans about 200,000 clones, 75% to 90% being singletons. This specimen belongs to a study of blood T cell repertoires in COVID-19. The CDR3 consists of 15 residues. From germline, CDR1 is MNHEY and CDR2 SVGAGI. The ends were cut back, 0 bases at V and 8 bases at J, with 11 bases in the middle.

Material for sequencing was peripheral blood. The V gene is TRBV6-5, the J gene TRBJ1-6, with D possibly TRBD1 on 6 matching bases. The sequence derives from a woman aged 40 to 50 with acute or convalescent COVID-19. In nucleotides, the CDR3 is TGTGCCAGCAGTTACTCGAATCCAGGGGATTCACCCCTCCACTTT. It translates to CASSYSNPGDSPLHF.